Listed here are 22 T cell receptor beta chains from one sample, sequenced in a study of T cell repertoires in cytomegalovirus infection. Each CDR3 protein gets one entry after TCRdb re-called the reads with MiXCR. Of about 700,000 distinct CDR3 sequences listed, approximately 33% are singletons. The antigens these receptors bind are not known. This specimen consisted of cultured PBMCs, obtained from culture after CMV antigen stimulation. Receptors originate from a human donor in good health (CMV status not recorded). Some clones in this sample may be carry-over from other donors' samples.

The genes are TRBV4-1 and TRBJ2-1; D is perhaps TRBD1 or TRBD2 (5 bases each). The germline V gene encodes CDR1 MGHRA and CDR2 YSYEKL. V was pared by 1 base and J by 8 bases, with 12 bases between. This CDR3 is built from 14 residues. CDR3 nucleotide sequence: TGCGCCAGCAGCCAAGTTCGGGGCAGTCATGAGCAGTTCTTC. It yields the protein CASSQVRGSHEQFF.

V usage is TRBV7-2 and J usage is TRBJ2-3, with a weak D call TRBD2 (6 bases). Germline lookup yields CDR1 SGHTA and CDR2 FQGNSA. Deletions cut 7 bases from V and 0 bases from J, with 20 bases between. The length of the CDR3 is 17 residues. Here the CDR3 reads CASNYGGLARSTDTQYF. CDR3 coding DNA: TGTGCCAGCAACTACGGGGGTCTAGCGAGAAGCACAGATACGCAGTATTTT.

This clonotype was seen many times. The chain is built from TRBV7-6 and TRBJ2-3; D is ambiguous. Trimming took 5 bases from V and 4 from J, leaving 16 bases between them. CDR1 is SGHVS, CDR2 FNYEAQ, per germline. CDR3 length: 15 residues. The CDR3 coding sequence is TGTGCCAGCAGCCCCCTAGGTGTTGCTTCAGATACGCAGTATTTT. It yields the protein CASSPLGVASDTQYF.

This clonotype has ten or more counts. V and J are TRBV7-8 and TRBJ2-1; 15 nucleotides line up with TRBD2. Germline lookup yields CDR1 SGHVS and CDR2 FQNEAQ. The CDR3 has 19 amino acids. J lost 6 bases, V lost 2 bases, and 11 bases had no gene match. CDR3 DNA sequence: TGTGCCAGCAGCTTACGGGAAATGGGACTAGCGGGAGGTTTCAATGAGCAGTTCTTC. It translates to CASSLREMGLAGGFNEQFF. Looking up the rest from reference TRBV7-8 and TRBJ2-1 gives the full variable domain: GAGVSQSPRYKVAKRGQDVALRCDPISGHVSLFWYQQALGQGPEFLTYFQNEAQLDKSGLPSDRFFAERPEGSVSTLKIQRTQQEDSAVYLCASSLREMGLAGGFNEQFFGPGTRLTVL.

This clonotype occurred a few times. This sequence joins TRBV7-2 and TRBJ2-1, with TRBD2 matching 8 bases. With V trimmed by 2 bases and J by 5 bases, 2 bases remained unmatched. Per the germline V gene, CDR1 is SGHTA and CDR2 is FQGNSA. The CDR3 covers 14 residues. CDR3 sequence: CASSLTSGDNEQFF. The CDR3 coding sequence is TGTGCCAGCAGCTTAACTAGCGGAGACAATGAGCAGTTCTTC.

This clonotype was picked up many times. In DNA form, the CDR3 reads TGTGCCAGCAGCCCGGGTCGTTTCTCCAATGAGCAGTTCTTC. This encodes CASSPGRFSNEQFF. The chain is built from TRBV7-2 and TRBJ2-1, with D hard to call. V gave up 5 bases and J gave up 6 bases, with 14 bases separating them. Germline V CDR1 and CDR2: SGHTA, FQGNSA. The CDR3 has 14 amino acids.

The chain recombines TRBV20-1 with TRBJ2-7; 7 nucleotides align to TRBD2. CDR1 and CDR2 (germline): DFQATT, SNEGSKA (reference sequence). This CDR3 contains 14 residues. With V trimmed by 5 bases and J by 3 bases, 10 bases remained unmatched. The CDR3 here is CSALHGGSYYEQYF. CDR3 DNA sequence: TGCAGTGCTCTTCACGGCGGGAGTTACTACGAGCAGTACTTC.

This sequence joins TRBV6-1 and TRBJ2-3; D call uncertain. The CDR3 consists of 14 residues. Trimming removed 4 bases from V and 0 bases from J, with 8 bases in between. Germline lookup yields CDR1 MNHNS and CDR2 SASEGT. The CDR3 spells CASSGDFSTDTQYF. CDR3 nucleotide sequence: TGTGCCAGCAGTGGGGATTTTAGCACAGATACGCAGTATTTT.

This clonotype has more than one count but fewer than ten. V and J are TRBV6-1 and TRBJ2-7, with D unresolved. CDR1 and CDR2 (germline): MNHNS, SASEGT. The CDR3 contains 15 residues. Trimming removed 7 bases from V and 2 bases from J, with 18 bases in between. CDR3 in DNA: TGTGCCAGCAACGAACCCCCAGGTTGGGCCTACGAGCAGTACTTC. Its translation is CASNEPPGWAYEQYF.

The chain uses TRBV27 and TRBJ2-3, with 10 bases identical to TRBD1. V lost 5 bases to trimming and J lost 0 bases; unmatched junction nucleotides: 5. This CDR3 has 16 amino acids. Germline-derived CDR1 and CDR2 are MNHEY and SMNVEV (reference sequence). This chain's CDR3 is CASSVRDRGSTDTQYF. The CDR3 DNA follows: TGTGCCAGCAGTGTCCGGGACAGGGGCAGCACAGATACGCAGTATTTT.

This clonotype was seen repeatedly, ten times or more. The chain employs TRBV7-8 and TRBJ2-7, with 7 bases that match TRBD1. This CDR3 contains 16 residues. Germline loops: CDR1 SGHVS, CDR2 FQNEAQ. V lost 5 bases, J lost 5 bases, and 15 bases stayed unmatched. The CDR3 region has the DNA TGTGCCAGCAGCCCCTGGGGACAGATTGTCGACAACGAGCAGTACTTC. Translating it yields CASSPWGQIVDNEQYF. Using reference TRBV7-8 and TRBJ2-7 for the parts outside the CDR3, the full variable domain is GAGVSQSPRYKVAKRGQDVALRCDPISGHVSLFWYQQALGQGPEFLTYFQNEAQLDKSGLPSDRFFAERPEGSVSTLKIQRTQQEDSAVYLCASSPWGQIVDNEQYFGPGTRLTVT.

This clonotype was seen only a few times. CDR3 sequence: CASSLWARQGSNQPQHF. The CDR3 DNA sequence: TGTGCCAGCAGTTTGTGGGCCCGACAGGGTTCCAATCAGCCCCAGCATTTT. This chain uses TRBV12-3 or TRBV12-4 with TRBJ1-5, with 7 nucleotides matching TRBD1. The length of the CDR3 is 17 residues. Trimming cost V 3 bases and J 3 bases; bases outside gene matches: 11.

This clonotype was observed many times. The CDR3 DNA follows: TGTGCCAGCAACCAGGGGAGTCCTTACACAGATACGCAGTATTTT. Translation: CASNQGSPYTDTQYF. The chain has TRBV7-2 and TRBJ2-3, with D tentatively TRBD1 (6 bases). The V end was cut by 7 bases, the J end by 2 bases, with 16 bases between. Per germline, CDR1 SGHTA and CDR2 FQGNSA. The CDR3 has 15 amino acids.

The chain carries TRBV29-1 and TRBJ2-3; possible D gene TRBD2, 5 bases. Germline CDR1 SQVTM, CDR2 ANQGSEA. The CDR3 has 13 amino acids. V gave up 2 bases and J gave up 6 bases, with 12 bases separating them. The chain's CDR3 is CSVEYGSVDTQYF. The CDR3 nucleotides are TGCAGCGTTGAATATGGTAGCGTGGATACGCAGTATTTT.

This clonotype was counted once. The chain combines TRBV19 with TRBJ2-3; no clear D gene. Trimming removed 4 bases from V and 5 bases from J, with 10 bases in between. In germline, CDR1 is LNHDA, CDR2 SQIVND (reference sequence). The CDR3 has 13 amino acids. The DNA for the CDR3 is TGTGCCAGTAGTACCTCCGCCGGAGATACGCAGTATTTT. Translated: CASSTSAGDTQYF.

This clonotype was seen only a few times. The chain recombines TRBV28 with TRBJ1-1; the D gene is possibly TRBD1 (6 bases). Germline V gene lookup returns CDR1 MDHEN and CDR2 SYDVKM. The CDR3 totals 14 residues. V dropped 5 bases and J dropped 5 bases, with 15 bases sitting between them. The CDR3 DNA reads TGTGCCAGCAGTAAGATACAGGGCTTAACTGAAGCTTTCTTT. Residues: CASSKIQGLTEAFF.

CDR3 loop: CASSEGGVNTEAFF. The CDR3 region has the DNA TGTGCCAGCAGTGAAGGGGGGGTGAACACTGAAGCTTTCTTT. This chain uses TRBV6-1 with TRBJ1-1, with D perhaps matching TRBD1 (5 bases). The CDR3 length is 14 residues. The V gene's germline CDR1 is MNHNS and CDR2 SASEGT. V was cut by 1 base and J by 0 bases, with 6 bases left in between.

The J gene is TRBJ1-2, the V gene TRBV19; D gene unclear. Between the trimmed V and J ends, which lost 3 bases and 6 bases, there was a span of 11 bases. The CDR3 spans 13 residues. Germline V gives CDR1 LNHDA, CDR2 SQIVND (reference sequence). CDR3 coding DNA: TGTGCCAGTAGTATCGGGAGAGTCGATGGCTACACCTTC. Residues: CASSIGRVDGYTF. The whole variable domain, filled in from reference TRBV19 and TRBJ1-2, reads DGGITQSPKYLFRKEGQNVTLSCEQNLNHDAMYWYRQDPGQGLRLIYYSQIVNDFQKGDIAEGYSVSREKKESFPLTVTSAQKNPTAFYLCASSIGRVDGYTFGSGTRLTVV.

This clonotype showed up just a few times. This CDR3 reads CAIRDGTEEKLFF. Written as DNA, the CDR3 is TGTGCCATCAGAGACGGGACAGAAGAAAAACTGTTTTTT. The chain recombines TRBV10-3 with TRBJ1-4; 7 bases are shared with TRBD1. The CDR3 is 13 amino acids. Germline V lookup: CDR1 ENHRY, CDR2 SYGVKD. After removal of 6 bases from V and 8 bases from J, the junction contained 6 bases not matched to a gene.

This clonotype was seen many times. The J gene is TRBJ2-1, the V gene TRBV7-6; 11 bases line up with TRBD2. Per the germline V gene, CDR1 is SGHVS and CDR2 is FNYEAQ. This CDR3 spans 16 amino acids. V shed 4 bases and J 4 bases; nucleotides not matched to a gene: 6. CDR3 sequence reads: CASSSTGTSGYNEQFF. The CDR3 DNA reads TGTGCCAGCAGCTCCACCGGGACTAGCGGTTACAATGAGCAGTTCTTC.

The chain links TRBV4-2 to TRBJ1-2; D call uncertain. The germline gives CDR1 LGHNA, CDR2 YNFKEQ. V was cut by 0 bases and J by 8 bases, with 7 bases left in between. This CDR3 contains 12 residues. The CDR3 sequence: CASSQDSAGYTF. The CDR3 bases are TGTGCCAGCAGCCAAGATTCGGCAGGCTACACCTTC.

The J gene is TRBJ2-7, the V gene TRBV20-1; 11 bases map to TRBD1. Germline CDR1 and CDR2: DFQATT and SNEGSKA (reference sequence). CDR3 size: 12 residues. V shed 6 bases, J shed 6 bases, and the junction held 4 bases outside the gene matches. The CDR3 here is CSAMGQGGEQYF. Written as DNA, the CDR3 is TGCAGTGCCATGGGACAGGGGGGCGAGCAGTACTTC.